This TCR beta chain was sequenced during a study of human T cells and chemical hapten exposure. Study-wide results and caveats: Expanded TCRs produced significantly more large CDR3 similarity clusters than controls did.

Stated time point: patch test 1, 2 weeks after DPC sensitization. Treatment in this sample: therapeutic diphenylcyclopropenone sensitization with weekly scalp DPC. This clonotype appeared a few times. No antigen is known for it. MiXCR, run by TCRdb on the RACE reads, gives a single entry per CDR3 protein. The table has roughly 190,000 distinct CDR3 sequences, about a fifth seen once. The sample was whole blood, taken in connection with sensitization to the hapten diphenylcyclopropenone (DPC). The clonotype originates from a woman in her fifties or sixties with alopecia areata. Some clones in this sample may be carry-over from other donors' samples.

The CDR3 reads CASKAGLSTDTQYF. CDR3 DNA: TGTGCCAGCAAAGCGGGCCTAAGCACAGATACGCAGTATTTT. V gene TRBV7-9 combines with J gene TRBJ2-3; D might be TRBD2 (6 bases). CDR3 length equals 14 residues. Per germline, CDR1 SEHNR and CDR2 FQNEAQ (reference sequence). V gave up 7 bases and J gave up 0 bases, with 11 bases separating them.